This TCR beta chain is drawn from a study of T cells in Graves' hyperthyroidism and ophthalmopathy. General study points: Most clonotypes expanded in thyroid above 0.001 were likewise present in blood. Ophthalmopathy stood apart from stable hyperthyroidism in a 13 V-J model.

This clonotype was counted ten times or more. Its antigen remains unknown. The germline V gene encodes CDR1 MNHEY and CDR2 SMNVEV (reference sequence). The CDR3 loop spans 13 amino acids. V shed 8 bases and J shed 2 bases, with 11 bases lying between them. Patients aged 18 to 65 had newly diagnosed hyperthyroidism that had lasted under 2 months. 10 ml of fresh peripheral blood supplied the PBMCs. There were TCR beta CDR3 regions amplified from RNA transcripts. The HTBI primer set drove a first-round RT-PCR of the TCR CDR3. TCRdb processed the multiplex PCR reads anew with MiXCR; each CDR3 protein has one entry. The repertoire holds under 300,000 distinct CDR3 sequences, with 13% as singletons.

This chain connects TRBV27 to TRBJ2-3; D is unclear. This TCR was sampled from a woman aged 25 to 39 with Graves' hyperthyroidism that later progressed to Graves' ophthalmopathy. The sequenced material came from blood. The CDR3 DNA follows: TGTGCCAGCGGTCCGACCATCACAGATACGCAGTATTTT. Protein: CASGPTITDTQYF.